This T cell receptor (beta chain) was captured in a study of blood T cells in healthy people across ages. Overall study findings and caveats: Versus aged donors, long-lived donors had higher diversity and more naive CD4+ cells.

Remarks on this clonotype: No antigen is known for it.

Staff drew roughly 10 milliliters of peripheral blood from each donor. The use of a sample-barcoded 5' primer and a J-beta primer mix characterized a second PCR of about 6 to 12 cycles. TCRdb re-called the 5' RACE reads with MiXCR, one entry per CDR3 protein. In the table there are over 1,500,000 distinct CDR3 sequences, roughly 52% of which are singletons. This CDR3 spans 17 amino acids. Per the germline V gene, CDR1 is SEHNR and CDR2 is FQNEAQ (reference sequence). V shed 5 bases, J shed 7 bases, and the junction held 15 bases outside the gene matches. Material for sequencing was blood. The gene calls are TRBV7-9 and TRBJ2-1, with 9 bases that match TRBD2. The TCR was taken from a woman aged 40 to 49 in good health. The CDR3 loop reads CASSGVTSGPPWNEQFF. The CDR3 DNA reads TGTGCCAGCAGCGGGGTGACTAGCGGCCCTCCCTGGAATGAGCAGTTCTTC.